One and the same sample provided the 11 T cell receptor beta chains below, sequenced in a study of naive and memory T cell subsets. General study findings and limits: Especially in CD8 cells, naive repertoires contained a few larger clonotypes, possibly CD45RA-re-expressing memory cells.

For these TCRs, the target antigens are not known. Two oligonucleotides, mixed equimolar, formed the beta constant-region primer covering TRBC1 and TRBC2. The ligated cDNA underwent four PCR rounds using SP2 and nested alpha and beta constant-region primers. TCRdb re-called the UMI-ligation and nested PCR reads with MiXCR, one entry per CDR3 protein. The sample lists about 150,000 distinct CDR3 sequences; under 25% were seen once. Source material: naive CD4+ T cells from blood. The receptors were gathered from a human donor in good health.

This rearrangement joins TRBV9 to TRBJ2-5; tentatively, D is TRBD2 (6 bases). CDR3 length: 15 residues. Between the trimmed V and J ends, which lost 2 bases and 3 bases, there was a span of 14 bases. Germline V gene sequence: CDR1 SGDLS, CDR2 YYNGEE. The CDR3 DNA follows: TGTGCCAGCAGCGTCGGGGGACGGATGGAAGAGACCCAGTACTTC. It encodes CASSVGGRMEETQYF.

This clonotype was recorded many times. The V call is TRBV7-2, the J call TRBJ2-6; TRBD2 is a possible D gene (6 bases). Per the germline V gene, CDR1 is SGHTA and CDR2 is FQGNSA. Trimming took 0 bases from V and 2 from J, leaving 8 bases between them. The CDR3 totals 16 residues. The CDR3 region is CASSLAGGAGANVLTF. In DNA, the CDR3 is TGTGCCAGCAGCTTAGCGGGAGGTGCTGGGGCCAACGTCCTGACTTTC.

The CDR3 region has the DNA TGTGCCAGCAGTTACGACGGGAGAACCACTTTCAATGAGCAGTTCTTC. It encodes CASSYDGRTTFNEQFF. The chain has TRBV6-2 or TRBV6-3 and TRBJ2-1; a weak D match, TRBD2 (6 bases). V was trimmed by 2 bases and J by 6 bases, leaving 17 bases between them. CDR1 and CDR2 from the germline V gene are MNHEY and SVGEGT. This CDR3 region has 16 residues.

This clonotype was counted between two and nine times. The chain is built from TRBV20-1 and TRBJ1-1; D remains unclear. From germline, CDR1 is DFQATT and CDR2 SNEGSKA (reference sequence). The CDR3 sequence is 15 residues long. The V gene lost 6 bases and the J gene lost 1 base, with 18 bases spanning the gap. CDR3 coding DNA: TGCAGTGCCCGACGACCGCTCGGCGAGAACACTGAAGCTTTCTTT. Its protein is CSARRPLGENTEAFF.

About this clonotype: This may arise from a read error, as a much more abundant clone is one base away. V is TRBV11-2 and J is TRBJ2-5; no clear D gene. Per germline, CDR1 SGHAT and CDR2 FQNNGV. V was trimmed by 1 base and J by 7 bases, leaving 16 bases between them. This CDR3 comprises 15 residues. The CDR3: CASSLGTSGLRTQYF. CDR3 in DNA: TGTGCCAGCAGCTTAGGAACTTCCGGGTTGAGGACCCAGTACTTC.

The sample holds a few counts of this clonotype. The rearrangement joins TRBV24-1 to TRBJ2-1; D is unclear. The CDR3 runs to 14 residues. Germline loops: CDR1 KGHDR, CDR2 SFDVKD. Trimming left V 1 base short and J 4 bases short, with 7 bases between. CDR3 residues: CATSDFGRYNEQFF. The CDR3 DNA follows: TGTGCCACCAGTGATTTTGGCCGTTACAATGAGCAGTTCTTC.

This clonotype was detected only a few times. The chain couples TRBV10-3 to TRBJ2-1; TRBD2 agrees at 14 bases. The length of the CDR3 is 19 residues. The J segment lost 5 bases and the V segment lost 6 bases, leaving 15 bases of the junction unmatched. Germline values: CDR1 ENHRY, CDR2 SYGVKD. This CDR3 is CAIRKRLAGGPINNNEQFF. DNA for the CDR3: TGTGCCATCAGGAAAAGACTAGCGGGAGGGCCAATCAATAACAATGAGCAGTTCTTC.

There are a few counts of this clonotype. This sequence joins TRBV7-2 and TRBJ2-7; TRBD1 is a possible D gene (6 bases). The CDR3 has 14 residues. Germline values: CDR1 SGHTA, CDR2 FQGNSA. V dropped 8 bases and J dropped 0 bases, with 14 bases sitting between them. The DNA of the CDR3 is TGTGCCAGCGGCAGAGGGGGACCCTCCTACGAGCAGTACTTC. Protein sequence: CASGRGGPSYEQYF.

This clonotype was picked up a small number of times. This chain joins TRBV20-1 and TRBJ2-7; 8 positions match TRBD2. Trimming took 6 bases from V and 9 from J; bases not matched to a gene: 4. The length of the CDR3 is 10 residues. Germline CDR1 DFQATT, CDR2 SNEGSKA (reference sequence). Here the CDR3 DNA reads TGCAGTGCACGGGCGGGGGGGCAGTACTTC. Translating it yields CSARAGGQYF.

This clonotype was seen more than once but under ten times. The chain is built from TRBV5-1 and TRBJ2-7, with a weak D call TRBD2 (6 bases). V lost 4 bases and J 3 bases, leaving 17 bases between the germline ends. CDR3 length: 15 residues. The germline gives CDR1 SGHRS, CDR2 YFSETQ. CDR3 in amino acids: CASSLRGASDYEQYF. CDR3 bases: TGCGCCAGCAGCCTGCGGGGCGCGTCCGACTACGAGCAGTACTTC. Looking up the rest from reference TRBV5-1 and TRBJ2-7 gives the full variable domain: KAGVTQTPRYLIKTRGQQVTLSCSPISGHRSVSWYQQTPGQGLQFLFEYFSETQRNKGNFPGRFSGRQFSNSRSEMNVSTLELGDSALYLCASSLRGASDYEQYFGPGTRLTVT.

This clonotype was counted a few times. The chain has TRBV19 and TRBJ1-2; 7 bases are a match to TRBD1. Germline V gene lookup returns CDR1 LNHDA and CDR2 SQIVND (reference sequence). Trimming at V came to 8 bases and at J to 1 base, leaving 10 bases not matched to a gene. The CDR3 spans 15 residues. This chain's CDR3 is CASVESGGFNYGYTF. Written as DNA, the CDR3 is TGTGCCAGTGTCGAGTCAGGGGGATTTAACTATGGCTACACCTTC. Full variable domain (rest looked up from reference TRBV19 and TRBJ1-2): DGGITQSPKYLFRKEGQNVTLSCEQNLNHDAMYWYRQDPGQGLRLIYYSQIVNDFQKGDIAEGYSVSREKKESFPLTVTSAQKNPTAFYLCASVESGGFNYGYTFGSGTRLTVV.